Sequencing of this TCR beta chain was carried out in a study of blood T cell repertoires in COVID-19. Study context: Nucleic acid was either cDNA or gDNA, and it came from T cells, B-cell-depleted T cells, or PBMCs.

Measured with immunoSEQ multiplex PCR; TCRdb has only the in-frame clones, and not every one. The profile shows fewer than 250,000 clones, around 86% of them singletons. This clone was seen just once. CDR1 is SEHNR, CDR2 FQNEAQ, per germline (reference sequence). CDR3 length equals 14 residues. V was cut by 5 bases and J by 5 bases, with 14 bases left in between. The sequenced sample consisted of peripheral blood. The chain combines TRBV7-9 with TRBJ2-3; D is uncertain. The receptor's source is an elderly woman with COVID-19, enrolled during active disease. The CDR3 bases are TGTGCCAGCAGCCCGGGTGGGTATGTAGATACGCAGTATTTT. Encoded protein: CASSPGGYVDTQYF. The complete variable domain, with remaining parts taken from reference TRBV7-9 and TRBJ2-3, reads DTGVSQNPRHKITKRGQNVTFRCDPISEHNRLYWYRQTLGQGPEFLTYFQNEAQLEKSRLLSDRFSAERPKGSFSTLEIQRTEQGDSAMYLCASSPGGYVDTQYFGPGTRLTVL.